This T cell receptor beta chain was obtained from a study of cytomegalovirus exposure and HLA in healthy donors. General study points: Overall, approximately 180 TCR beta chains were annotated as cytomegalovirus-associated. In presence/absence analyses, roughly uniform sequencing depth across donors was assumed.

CDR1 is SGHRS and CDR2 is YFSETQ in the germline V gene. V was pared by 2 bases and J by 4 bases, with 18 bases between. The CDR3 sequence is 17 residues long. Vbeta (60) and Jbeta (13) primers were used in the PCR. The data were produced by immunoSEQ multiplex PCR, yet TCRdb's version contains in-frame clones alone and is incomplete. The sample shows some 170,000 clones, more than 80% of them seen only once. Regarding this clone: Its specificity is unknown.

Sequenced: PBMCs. This receptor was obtained from a young woman in good health and CMV-seropositive. The rearrangement joins TRBV5-1 to TRBJ2-2; no clear D gene. Written as DNA, the CDR3 is TGCGCCAGCAGCTTACTTATACCCGCCCCGGGCACCGGGGAGCTGTTTTTT. This sequence encodes CASSLLIPAPGTGELFF.